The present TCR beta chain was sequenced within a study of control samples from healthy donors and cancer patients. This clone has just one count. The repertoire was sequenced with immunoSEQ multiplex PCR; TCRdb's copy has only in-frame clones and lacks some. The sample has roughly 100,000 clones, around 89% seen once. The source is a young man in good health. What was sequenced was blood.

The CDR3: CASSPGTASPLSGYEQYF. The CDR3 DNA is TGTGCCAGCAGCCCAGGGACAGCGTCACCTTTAAGTGGCTACGAGCAGTACTTC. The rearrangement links TRBV27 to TRBJ2-7; 7 nucleotides match TRBD1. The CDR3 runs to 18 residues. Germline V gene sequence: CDR1 MNHEY, CDR2 SMNVEV (reference sequence). V gave up 6 bases and J gave up 3 bases; unmatched junction bases: 20.